This T cell receptor beta chain was identified in a study of neurological immune-mediated disorders. This clonotype has at least ten counts. What it binds is not known. cDNA was made by 5'RACE with 10-nucleotide random UMIs. Sequencing runs each yielded over 170 million TCR-beta sequences from 15-18 subjects. TCRdb independently ran MiXCR on the 5' RACE reads; one entry per CDR3 protein. The repertoire holds tens of thousands of distinct CDR3 sequences, with around 10% as singletons. Time point specified: longitudinal time-point 1 (baseline). The CDR3 spans 14 residues. Germline V gene sequence: CDR1 DFQATT, CDR2 SNEGSKA (reference sequence). Between the trimmed V and J ends, which lost 1 base and 1 base, there was a span of 10 bases. Notes on the study in general: Among expanded clones, no CDR3 amino acid sequences were shared across subjects, a pattern suggesting private repertoires in all groups. Multiple sclerosis patients had less TCR clonal expansion than even healthy controls, unlike HTLV-1-associated myelopathy.

The V and J genes are TRBV20-1 and TRBJ1-1, with D hard to call. This TCR came from a male donor with HTLV-1-associated myelopathy (HAM/TSP). Sequenced material: PBMCs. The CDR3 coding sequence is TGCAGTGCTAGAGTGCCAAATTCGAACACTGAAGCTTTCTTT. Translation: CSARVPNSNTEAFF.